This T cell receptor (beta chain) derives from a study of T cell responses to AZD1222 COVID-19 vaccine. Background on the study: Pooled samples include second doses given at about 4 or 12 weeks.

V shed 3 bases, J shed 8 bases, and the junction held 0 bases outside the gene matches. The CDR3 runs to 11 residues. Per the germline V gene, CDR1 is KGHSH and CDR2 is LQKENI. The study, taken as a whole, reports: Spike regions recognized by vaccine-associated CD4 TCRs spanned the protein, led by 160-218 and 743-854.

The protocol was immunoSEQ multiplex PCR, while the TCRdb copy is restricted to in-frame clones and leaves out a portion. The data show approximately 130,000 clones, approximately 91% seen once. On this clone itself: Antigen unknown.

The rearrangement uses TRBV18 and TRBJ1-1, with TRBD1 matching 7 bases. This material consisted of peripheral blood, taken on day 0 of AZD1222 vaccination. This clonotype was sampled from an adult in good health. The DNA of the CDR3 is TGTGCCAGCTCACCGGGACAGGAAGCTTTCTTT. Its translation is CASSPGQEAFF.